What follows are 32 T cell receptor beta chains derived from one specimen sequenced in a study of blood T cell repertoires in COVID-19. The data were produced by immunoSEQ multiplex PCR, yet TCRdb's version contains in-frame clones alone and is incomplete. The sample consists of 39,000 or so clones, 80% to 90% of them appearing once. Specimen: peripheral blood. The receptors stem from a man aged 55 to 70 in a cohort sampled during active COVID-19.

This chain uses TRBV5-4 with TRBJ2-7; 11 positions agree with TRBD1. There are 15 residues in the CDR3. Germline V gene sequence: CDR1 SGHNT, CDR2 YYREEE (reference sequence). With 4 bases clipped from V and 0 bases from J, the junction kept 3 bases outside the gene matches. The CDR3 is CASSKGTGGSYEQYF. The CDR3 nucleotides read TGTGCCAGCAGCAAAGGGACAGGGGGCTCCTACGAGCAGTACTTC. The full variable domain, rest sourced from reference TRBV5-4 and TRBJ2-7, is ETGVTQSPTHLIKTRGQQVTLRCSSQSGHNTVSWYQQALGQGPQFIFQYYREEENGRGNFPPRFSGLQFPNYSSELNVNALELDDSALYLCASSKGTGGSYEQYFGPGTRLTVT.

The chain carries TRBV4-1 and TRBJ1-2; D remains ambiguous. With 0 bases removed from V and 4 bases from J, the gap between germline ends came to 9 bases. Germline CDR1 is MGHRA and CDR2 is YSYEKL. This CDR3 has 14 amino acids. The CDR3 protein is CASSQDFRGYGYTF. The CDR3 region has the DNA TGCGCCAGCAGCCAAGATTTTCGGGGCTATGGCTACACCTTC.

Here the CDR3 reads CSASRGQGSYEQYF. The CDR3, as DNA: TGCAGTGCTAGTCGCGGACAGGGGTCCTACGAGCAGTACTTC. V gene TRBV20-1 combines with J gene TRBJ2-7, with 9 positions matching TRBD1. V gave up 3 bases and J gave up 1 base; unmatched junction bases: 4. The germline V gene has CDR1 DFQATT and CDR2 SNEGSKA (reference sequence). The CDR3 sequence is 14 residues long.

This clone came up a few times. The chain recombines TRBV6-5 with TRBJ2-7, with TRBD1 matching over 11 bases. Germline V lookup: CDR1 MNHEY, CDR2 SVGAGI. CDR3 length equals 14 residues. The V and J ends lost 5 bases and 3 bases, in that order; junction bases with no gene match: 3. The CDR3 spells CASSTGTGGYEQYF. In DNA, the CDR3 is TGTGCCAGCAGTACCGGGACAGGGGGCTACGAGCAGTACTTC.

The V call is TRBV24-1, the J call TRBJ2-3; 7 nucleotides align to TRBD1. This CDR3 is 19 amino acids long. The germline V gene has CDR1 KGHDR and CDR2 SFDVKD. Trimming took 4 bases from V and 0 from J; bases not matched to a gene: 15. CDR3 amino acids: CATSEGPVPGQLSTDTQYF. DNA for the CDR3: TGTGCCACCAGTGAAGGCCCGGTTCCGGGACAGCTGAGCACAGATACGCAGTATTTT.

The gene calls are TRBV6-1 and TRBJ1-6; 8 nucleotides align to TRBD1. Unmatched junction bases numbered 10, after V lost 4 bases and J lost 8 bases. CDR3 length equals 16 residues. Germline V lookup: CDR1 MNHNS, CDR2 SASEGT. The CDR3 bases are TGTGCCAGCAGTGGGACAGGGAATCTTGGAGATTCACCCCTCCACTTT. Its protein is CASSGTGNLGDSPLHF.

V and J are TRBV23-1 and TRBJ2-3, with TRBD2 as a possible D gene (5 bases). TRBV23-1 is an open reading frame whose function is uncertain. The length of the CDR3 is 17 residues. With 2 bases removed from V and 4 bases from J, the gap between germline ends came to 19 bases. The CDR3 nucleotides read TGCGCCAGCAGTCAAATCAGAGCGGCCCCTAAGGCAGATACGCAGTATTTT. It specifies CASSQIRAAPKADTQYF.

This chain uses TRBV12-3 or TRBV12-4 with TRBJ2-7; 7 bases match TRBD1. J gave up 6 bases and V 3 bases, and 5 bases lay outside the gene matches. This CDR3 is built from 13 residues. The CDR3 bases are TGTGCCAGCAGTTTCCGGGCAGGGGGCGAGCAGTACTTC. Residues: CASSFRAGGEQYF.

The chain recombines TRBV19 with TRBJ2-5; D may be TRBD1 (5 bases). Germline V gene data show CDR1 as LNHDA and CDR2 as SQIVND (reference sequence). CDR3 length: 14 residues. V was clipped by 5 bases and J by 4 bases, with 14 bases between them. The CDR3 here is CASSAGGARETQYF. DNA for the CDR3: TGTGCCAGTAGTGCCGGTGGGGCGCGAGAGACCCAGTACTTC.

The CDR3 loop is CASRQGSSGNTIYF. DNA for the CDR3: TGTGCCAGCCGACAGGGAAGCTCTGGAAACACCATATATTTT. This chain links TRBV11-2 with TRBJ1-3; 7 bases agree with TRBD1. This CDR3 region has 14 residues. In germline, CDR1 is SGHAT, CDR2 FQNNGV. Trimming cost V 8 bases and J 0 bases; bases outside gene matches: 4.

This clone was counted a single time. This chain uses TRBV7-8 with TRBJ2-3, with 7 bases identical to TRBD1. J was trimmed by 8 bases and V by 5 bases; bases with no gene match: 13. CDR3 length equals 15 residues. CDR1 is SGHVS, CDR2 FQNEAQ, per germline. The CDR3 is CASSRRDSLVGTQYF. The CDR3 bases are TGTGCCAGCAGCCGAAGGGACAGCCTCGTGGGTACGCAGTATTTT.

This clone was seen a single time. The CDR3 coding sequence is TGTGCCAGCAGTTTACCTAGGGGGGGACGGAACACTGAAGCTTTCTTT. Protein: CASSLPRGGRNTEAFF. The gene calls are TRBV28 and TRBJ1-1; tentatively, D is TRBD1 (6 bases). Germline CDR1 reads MDHEN; CDR2 reads SYDVKM. The CDR3 is 16 residues long. V lost 2 bases and J lost 1, with 14 bases in between.

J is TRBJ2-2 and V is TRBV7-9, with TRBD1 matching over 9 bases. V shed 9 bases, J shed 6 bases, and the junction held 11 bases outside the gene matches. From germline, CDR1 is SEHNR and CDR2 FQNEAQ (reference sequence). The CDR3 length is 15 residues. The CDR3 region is CARGSPGQGAGELFF. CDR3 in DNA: TGTGCCAGGGGATCACCGGGACAGGGAGCCGGGGAGCTGTTTTTT.

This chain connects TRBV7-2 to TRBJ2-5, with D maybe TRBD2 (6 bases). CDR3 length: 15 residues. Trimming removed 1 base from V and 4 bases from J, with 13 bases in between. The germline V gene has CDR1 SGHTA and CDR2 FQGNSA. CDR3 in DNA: TGTGCCAGCAGCTTAGTTGCGGGGATGGGAGAGACCCAGTACTTC. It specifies CASSLVAGMGETQYF.

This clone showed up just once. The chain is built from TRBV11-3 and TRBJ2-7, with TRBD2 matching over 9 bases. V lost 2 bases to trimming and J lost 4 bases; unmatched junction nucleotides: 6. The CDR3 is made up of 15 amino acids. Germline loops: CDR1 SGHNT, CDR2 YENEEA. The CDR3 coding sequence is TGTGCCAGCAGCTTACCCCGCGGGAGGGATTACGAGCAGTACTTC. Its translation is CASSLPRGRDYEQYF.

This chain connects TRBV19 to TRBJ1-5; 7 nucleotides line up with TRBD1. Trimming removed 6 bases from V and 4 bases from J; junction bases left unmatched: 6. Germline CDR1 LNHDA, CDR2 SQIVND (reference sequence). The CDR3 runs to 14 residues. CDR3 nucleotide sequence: TGTGCCAGTAGAGGCACAGGGGCAAATCAGCCCCAGCATTTT. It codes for CASRGTGANQPQHF.

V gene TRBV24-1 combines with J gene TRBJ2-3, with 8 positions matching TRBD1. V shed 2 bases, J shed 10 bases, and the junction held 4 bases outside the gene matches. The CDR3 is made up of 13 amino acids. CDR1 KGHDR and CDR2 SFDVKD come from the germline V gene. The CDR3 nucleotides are TGTGCCACCAGTGATTCAACAGGGGGTGCGCAGTATTTT. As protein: CATSDSTGGAQYF.

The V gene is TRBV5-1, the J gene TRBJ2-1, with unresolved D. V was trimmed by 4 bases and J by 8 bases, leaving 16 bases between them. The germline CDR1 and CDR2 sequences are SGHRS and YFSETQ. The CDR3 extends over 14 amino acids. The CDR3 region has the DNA TGCGCCAGCAGCGCCCGCGTGGGCCGTGATGAGCAGTTCTTC. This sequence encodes CASSARVGRDEQFF.

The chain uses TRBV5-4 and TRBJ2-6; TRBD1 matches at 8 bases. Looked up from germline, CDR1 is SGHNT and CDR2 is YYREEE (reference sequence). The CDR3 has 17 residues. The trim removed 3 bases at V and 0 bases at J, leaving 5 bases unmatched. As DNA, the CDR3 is TGTGCCAGCAGCTCCTACAGGGGGTCCTCTGGGGCCAACGTCCTGACTTTC. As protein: CASSSYRGSSGANVLTF.

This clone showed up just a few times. CDR3 coding DNA: TGTGCCAGCAGTATGGACAGGGAAGAGGAGACCCAGTACTTC. Amino acids: CASSMDREEETQYF. V usage is TRBV28 and J usage is TRBJ2-5; 8 bases align to TRBD1. The CDR3 extends over 14 amino acids. The germline V gene encodes CDR1 MDHEN and CDR2 SYDVKM. Losses at the gene ends were 5 bases for V and 5 bases for J; bases not matched to a gene: 7.

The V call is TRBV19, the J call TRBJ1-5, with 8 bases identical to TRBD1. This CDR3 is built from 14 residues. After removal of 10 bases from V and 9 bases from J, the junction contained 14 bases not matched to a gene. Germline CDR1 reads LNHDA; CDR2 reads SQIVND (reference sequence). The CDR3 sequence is CATTGQGPSLPQHF. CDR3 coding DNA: TGTGCCACCACTGGACAGGGCCCTTCCCTGCCCCAGCATTTT.

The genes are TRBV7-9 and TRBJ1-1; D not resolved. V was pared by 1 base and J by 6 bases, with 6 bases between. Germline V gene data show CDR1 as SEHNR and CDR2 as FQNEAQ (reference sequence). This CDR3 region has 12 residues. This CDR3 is CASSLVQPEAFF. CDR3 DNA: TGTGCCAGCAGCTTAGTACAGCCTGAAGCTTTCTTT.

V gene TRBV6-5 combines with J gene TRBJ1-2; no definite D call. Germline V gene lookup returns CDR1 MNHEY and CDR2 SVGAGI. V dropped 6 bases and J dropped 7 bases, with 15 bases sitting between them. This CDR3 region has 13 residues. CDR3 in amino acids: CASRRPGPSGYTF. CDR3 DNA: TGTGCCAGCAGGAGACCAGGCCCCTCTGGCTACACCTTC.

Written as DNA, the CDR3 is TGTGCCAGCAGCCCCAGGGGGCCAGATACGCAGTATTTT. Its protein product is CASSPRGPDTQYF. The rearrangement joins TRBV7-9 to TRBJ2-3; 8 bases agree with TRBD1. Germline-derived CDR1 and CDR2 are SEHNR and FQNEAQ (reference sequence). V lost 5 bases and J lost 4; bases outside the gene matches: 2. This CDR3 comprises 13 residues.

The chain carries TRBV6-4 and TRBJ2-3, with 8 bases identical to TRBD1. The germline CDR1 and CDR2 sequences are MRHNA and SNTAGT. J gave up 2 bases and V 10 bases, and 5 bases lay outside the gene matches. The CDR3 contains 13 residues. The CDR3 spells CATGQGHTDTQYF. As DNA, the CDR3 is TGTGCCACAGGACAGGGTCACACAGATACGCAGTATTTT.

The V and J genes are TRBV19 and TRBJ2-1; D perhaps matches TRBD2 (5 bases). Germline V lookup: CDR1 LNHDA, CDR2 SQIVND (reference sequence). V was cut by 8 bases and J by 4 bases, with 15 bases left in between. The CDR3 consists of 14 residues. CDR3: CASRESGPYNEQFF. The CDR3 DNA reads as TGTGCCAGTCGAGAGAGCGGTCCATACAATGAGCAGTTCTTC.

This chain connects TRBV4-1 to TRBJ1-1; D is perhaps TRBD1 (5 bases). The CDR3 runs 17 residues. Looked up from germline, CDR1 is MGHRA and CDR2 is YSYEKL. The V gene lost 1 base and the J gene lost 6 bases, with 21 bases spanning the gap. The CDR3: CASSQGISGPGVAEAFF. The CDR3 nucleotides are TGCGCCAGCAGCCAAGGCATCTCAGGGCCCGGTGTTGCTGAAGCTTTCTTT.

CDR3 region: CAISESEQGWNTEAFF. The DNA for the CDR3 is TGTGCCATCAGTGAGTCGGAACAGGGATGGAACACTGAAGCTTTCTTT. The J gene is TRBJ1-1, the V gene TRBV10-3, with D perhaps matching TRBD1 (6 bases). This CDR3 spans 16 amino acids. Germline V gives CDR1 ENHRY, CDR2 SYGVKD. The germline V and J ends were trimmed by 0 bases and 1 base, with 12 bases remaining between them.

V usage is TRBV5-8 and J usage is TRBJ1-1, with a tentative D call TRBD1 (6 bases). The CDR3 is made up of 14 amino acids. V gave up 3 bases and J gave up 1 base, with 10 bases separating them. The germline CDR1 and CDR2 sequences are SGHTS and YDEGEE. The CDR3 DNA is TGTGCCAGCAGCTCGGGACACCCGAACACTGAAGCTTTCTTT. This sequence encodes CASSSGHPNTEAFF.

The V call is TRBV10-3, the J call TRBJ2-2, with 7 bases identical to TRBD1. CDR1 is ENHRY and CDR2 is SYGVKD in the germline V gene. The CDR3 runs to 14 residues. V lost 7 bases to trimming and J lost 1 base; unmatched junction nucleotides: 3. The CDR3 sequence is CAITDRENTGELFF. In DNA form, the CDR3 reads TGTGCCATCACCGACAGGGAGAACACCGGGGAGCTGTTTTTT.

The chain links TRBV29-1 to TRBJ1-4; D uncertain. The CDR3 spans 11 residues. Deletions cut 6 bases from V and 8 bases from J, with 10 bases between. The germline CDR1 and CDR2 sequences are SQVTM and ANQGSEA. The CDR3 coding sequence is TGCAGCGTCCGAGCCGGGGAAAAACTGTTTTTT. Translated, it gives CSVRAGEKLFF.

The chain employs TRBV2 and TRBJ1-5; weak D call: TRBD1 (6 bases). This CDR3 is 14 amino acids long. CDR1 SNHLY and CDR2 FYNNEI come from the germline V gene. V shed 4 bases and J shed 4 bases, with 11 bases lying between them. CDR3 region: CASSGTVYNQPQHF. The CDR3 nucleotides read TGTGCCAGCAGTGGGACAGTCTATAATCAGCCCCAGCATTTT.